Listed below are T cell receptor beta chains from one sample, sequenced in a study of beta chain features in type 1 diabetes. Measured with immunoSEQ multiplex PCR; TCRdb has only the in-frame clones, and not every one. Of about 700,000 clones listed, 13% were seen once; the top ten hold approximately 0.022%. Sequences were obtained from naive CD4+ T cells from blood. The receptors here all came from a man aged 18 to 35 with type 1 diabetes. Both conserved end residues are part of each CDR3. D genes are given only for firm matches. For some rows the clone size is stated as once, few or many, or as a class when expanded; others skip it.

>few|TRBV7-9|TRBJ2-6|.
TGTGCCAGCAGCTTCCCGACGGACAGCTCTGGGGCCAACGTCCTGACTTTC
CASSFPTDSSGANVLTF
>.|TRBV25-1|TRBJ2-7|TRBD1
TGTGCCAGCAGGGGACAGGCCAGGGCGGGATACGAGCAGTACTTC
CASRGQARAGYEQYF
>few|TRBV4-2|TRBJ1-5|.
TGTGCCAGCAGCCAAGAGAAAAGCAATCAGCCCCAGCATTTT
CASSQEKSNQPQHF
>.|TRBV30|TRBJ1-1|TRBD1
TGTGCCTTGGTAAGGGGGCTAGGTACTGAAGCTTTCTTT
CALVRGLGTEAFF
>few|TRBV30|TRBJ2-6|.
TGTGCCTGGACTCCCGGGGGGCGTGCTGGGGCCAACGTCCTGACTTTC
CAWTPGGRAGANVLTF
>.|TRBV7-9|TRBJ1-2|.
TGTGCCAGCAGCTCGCCCGTGATACATGCTAACTATGGCTACACCTTC
CASSSPVIHANYGYTF
>.|TRBV7-9|TRBJ1-1|.
TGTGCCAGCAGCGTCAAGGGGCCATGGCACCCGAACACTGAAGCTTTCTTT
CASSVKGPWHPNTEAFF
>.|TRBV28|TRBJ1-4|TRBD1
TGTGCCAGCAGTTTGTGGACAGGACTTTCGAGTAATGAAAAACTGTTTTTT
CASSLWTGLSSNEKLFF
>.|TRBV27|TRBJ2-7|TRBD2
TGTGCCAGCAGTTTACGGGGGGTGTACGAGCAGTACTTC
CASSLRGVYEQYF
>.|TRBV10-1|TRBJ2-1|.
TGCGCCAGCAGTGAGGAGGCGGGGCTCTACAATGAGCAGTTCTTC
CASSEEAGLYNEQFF
>.|TRBV19|TRBJ2-1|.
TGTGCCAGTAGTCTGCTAGGGGGCAATGAGCAGTTCTTC
CASSLLGGNEQFF
>.|TRBV6-1|TRBJ2-3|.
TGTGCCAGCAGTTATCAGACCCGCCGAGATACGCAGTATTTT
CASSYQTRRDTQYF
>.|TRBV2|TRBJ1-1|.
TGTGCCAGCAGTACTGACAGGAGGGCTTTCTTT
CASSTDRRAFF
>.|TRBV5-1|TRBJ2-1|.
TGCGCCAGCAGCTTGGGACAGGATGAGCAGTTCTTC
CASSLGQDEQFF
>.|TRBV30|TRBJ1-1|.
TGTGCCTGGACCCCGATGGTGAACACTGAAGCTTTCTTT
CAWTPMVNTEAFF
>.|TRBV7-9|TRBJ2-5|TRBD1
TGTGCCAGCAGCTTACGGACAGGCGGGGAGACCCAGTACTTC
CASSLRTGGETQYF
>few|TRBV27|TRBJ1-5|TRBD1
TGTGCCAGCAGGGACAGGGGTAGCAATCAGCCCCAGCATTTT
CASRDRGSNQPQHF
>few|TRBV11-2|TRBJ2-1|TRBD2
TGTGCCAGCAGCTTAAGAGCGGGATACAATGAGCAGTTCTTC
CASSLRAGYNEQFF
>few|TRBV7-9|TRBJ2-2|.
TGTGCCAGCAGCTTAGTAATGAACACCGGGGAGCTGTTTTTT
CASSLVMNTGELFF
>.|TRBV5-1|TRBJ1-6|.
TGCGCCAGCAGCTTGGCTCTGACAGACAATAATTCACCCCTCCACTTT
CASSLALTDNNSPLHF
>.|TRBV9|TRBJ2-1|.
TGTGCCAGCAGCCCAAGACGGGGAACCGACAATGAGCAGTTCTTC
CASSPRRGTDNEQFF
>.|TRBV4-2|TRBJ2-5|.
TGTGCCAGCAGCCGTGCCCCAGAGTACCAAGAGACCCAGTACTTC
CASSRAPEYQETQYF
>.|TRBV6-6|TRBJ2-7|TRBD1
TGTGCCAGCAGTCTCCAGGGACAGGGGTCCTACGAGCAGTACTTC
CASSLQGQGSYEQYF
>.|TRBV5-1|TRBJ2-7|TRBD1
TGCGCCAGCAGCCCCGGACAGGACAGCGAGCAGTACTTC
CASSPGQDSEQYF
>few|TRBV29-1|TRBJ2-1|.
TGCAGCGCTGCGTACAATGAGCAGTTCTTC
CSAAYNEQFF
>few|TRBV6-5|TRBJ1-1|TRBD1
TGTGCCAGCAGTTACGACAGGGCCGCTTTCTTT
CASSYDRAAFF
>.|TRBV10-3|TRBJ2-1|TRBD2
TGTGCCATCACCCCAGCGGGGGACAATGAGCAGTTCTTC
CAITPAGDNEQFF
>few|TRBV9|TRBJ2-3|.
TGTGCCAGCAGCGTAGATCCCTTGAGCACAGATACGCAGTATTTT
CASSVDPLSTDTQYF
>.|TRBV9|TRBJ1-4|.
TGTGCCAGCAGCGTAGGCAGGGGTCGGGAAAAACTGTTTTTT
CASSVGRGREKLFF
>.|TRBV5-1|TRBJ1-1|.
TGCGCCAGCAGCCAGGCCGAGAACATCCGATCTGAAGCTTTCTTT
CASSQAENIRSEAFF
>few|TRBV29-1|TRBJ2-5|.
TGCAGCGTTGATGCACAGGGCTTTCAAGAGACCCAGTACTTC
CSVDAQGFQETQYF
>.|TRBV7-9|TRBJ2-3|.
TGTGCCAGCAGCTTACCCCGGAATACGCAGTATTTT
CASSLPRNTQYF
>few|TRBV5-4|TRBJ2-2|.
TGTGCCAGCAGCTTGGCCCTGGGGGGAATTGCCGGGGAGCTGTTTTTT
CASSLALGGIAGELFF
>.|TRBV6-1|TRBJ2-5|.
TGTGCCAGCAGTGATGGGGGAAGCGAGACCCAGTACTTC
CASSDGGSETQYF
>.|TRBV11-3|TRBJ2-3|.
TGTGCCAGCAGCTTAGAGGGGGGAATGACAGATACGCAGTATTTT
CASSLEGGMTDTQYF